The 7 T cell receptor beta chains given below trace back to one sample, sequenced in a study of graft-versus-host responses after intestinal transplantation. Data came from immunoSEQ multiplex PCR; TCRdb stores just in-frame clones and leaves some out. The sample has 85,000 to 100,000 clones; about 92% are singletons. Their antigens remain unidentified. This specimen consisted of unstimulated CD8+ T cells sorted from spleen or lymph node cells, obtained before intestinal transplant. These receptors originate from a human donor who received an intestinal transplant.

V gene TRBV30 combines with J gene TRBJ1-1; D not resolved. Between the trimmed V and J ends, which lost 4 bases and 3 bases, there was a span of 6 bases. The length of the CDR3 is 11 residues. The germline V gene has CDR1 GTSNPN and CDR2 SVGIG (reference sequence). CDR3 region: CAWTYYTEAFF. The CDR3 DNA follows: TGTGCCTGGACCTATTACACTGAAGCTTTCTTT.

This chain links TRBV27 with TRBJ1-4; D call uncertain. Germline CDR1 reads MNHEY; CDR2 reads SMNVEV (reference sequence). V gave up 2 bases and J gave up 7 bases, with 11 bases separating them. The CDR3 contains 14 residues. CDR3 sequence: CASSLELAGEKLFF. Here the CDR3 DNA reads TGTGCCAGCAGTTTAGAGCTCGCGGGTGAAAAACTGTTTTTT.

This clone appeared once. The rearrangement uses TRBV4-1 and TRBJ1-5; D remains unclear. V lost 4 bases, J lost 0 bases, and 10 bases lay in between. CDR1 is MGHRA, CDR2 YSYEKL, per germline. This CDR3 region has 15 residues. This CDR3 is CASSPFLASNQPQHF. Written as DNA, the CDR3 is TGCGCCAGCAGCCCATTTCTAGCTAGCAATCAGCCCCAGCATTTT.

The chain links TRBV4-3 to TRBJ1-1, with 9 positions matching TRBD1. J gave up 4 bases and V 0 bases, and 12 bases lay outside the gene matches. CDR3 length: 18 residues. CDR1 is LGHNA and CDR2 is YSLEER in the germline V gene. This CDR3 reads CASSQDSYRGQAGTEAFF. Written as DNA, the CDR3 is TGCGCCAGCAGCCAAGATAGTTACAGGGGGCAAGCGGGCACTGAAGCTTTCTTT.

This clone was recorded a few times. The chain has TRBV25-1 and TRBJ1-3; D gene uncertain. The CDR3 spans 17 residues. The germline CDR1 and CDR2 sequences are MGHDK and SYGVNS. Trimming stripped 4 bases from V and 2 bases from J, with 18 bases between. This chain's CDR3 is CASSGSNEALTGNTIYF. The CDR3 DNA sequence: TGTGCCAGCAGTGGTTCCAACGAGGCCCTCACTGGAAACACCATATATTTT.

DNA for the CDR3: TGCGCCAGCAGCCCCGCAACAGGGGATCAGCCCCAGCATTTT. Protein: CASSPATGDQPQHF. The chain combines TRBV4-3 with TRBJ1-5; 7 bases match TRBD1. The CDR3 spans 14 residues. The junction had 5 bases not matched to a gene; V was cut back by 4 bases and J by 5 bases. Germline V gene sequence: CDR1 LGHNA, CDR2 YSLEER.

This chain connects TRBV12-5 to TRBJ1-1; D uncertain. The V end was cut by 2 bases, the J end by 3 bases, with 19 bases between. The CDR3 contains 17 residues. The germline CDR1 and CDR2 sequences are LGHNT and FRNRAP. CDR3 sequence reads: CASGLSGLEVGYTEAFF. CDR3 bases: TGTGCTAGTGGTTTGAGCGGACTCGAGGTAGGGTACACTGAAGCTTTCTTT. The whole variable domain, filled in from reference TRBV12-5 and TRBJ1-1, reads DARVTQTPRHKVTEMGQEVTMRCQPILGHNTVFWYRQTMMQGLELLAYFRNRAPLDDSGMPKDRFSAEMPDATLATLKIQPSEPRDSAVYFCASGLSGLEVGYTEAFFGQGTRLTVV.